This TCR beta chain was identified during a study of CD8 T cells in Susac syndrome (dated by TCRdb to the late 2010s). About the full investigation: Whether CD8+ T cell activation and differentiation in Susac syndrome was antigen driven was tested using repertoire sequencing. The study compared CD8+ T cell repertoire clonality among about a dozen healthy donors, around 14 Susac syndrome patients and approximately 16 multiple sclerosis patients.

Peripheral blood CD8+ and CD4+ T cells from healthy donors, Susac syndrome patients and multiple sclerosis patients were profiled by high-throughput TCR beta sequencing. Multiple sclerosis controls were treatment-naive patients with stable or active relapsing-remitting disease fulfilling revised McDonald criteria. Bulk CD8+ and CD4+ T cells were purified magnetically by negative isolation, whereas CD8+ TEMRA cells were enriched by FACS. Blood was collected in EDTA tubes and processed within 24 hours, with PBMCs isolated through density gradient centrifugation. PBMCs destined for TCR sequencing were cryopreserved in liquid nitrogen and later thawed in a 37 °C water bath. The sorted or isolated CD4+, CD8+ and CD8+ TEMRA cells reached a purity of at least 90%. RNA was extracted using the RNeasy kit, and roughly 0.45 to 1 ug of the RNA was reverse transcribed with random hexamers. The immunoSEQ multiplex PCR assay, covering 54 Vbeta and 13 Jbeta segments, was used to amplify TCR beta CDR3 regions. To correct PCR amplification bias, a synthetic template baseline was used for both primer optimization and computational correction. Per the original workflow: Reads were assigned to V, D and J genes according to IMGT and analyzed in immunoSEQ Analyzer, with only productive sequences retained. To calculate clonality, Shannon entropy was normalized by log2 of the number of productive unique sequences and then subtracted from one. For each patient and control, public and private clones were evaluated within the 100 most prevalent clones. Clones were defined as Susac-specific when absent from the healthy and MS cohorts, from about 1,100 published viral clones and from other ImmuneACCESS disease sequences. The public reads were reprocessed in TCRdb via fastp at Q25 and MiXCR, keeping in-frame beta chains. Every entry covers one CDR3 protein and lists the most common genes and DNA from its rows. These V and J calls derive from TCRdb rather than the authors' analysis. The table for this sample lists over 350,000 distinct CDR3 sequences; around 85% of them were counted only once. Of the sample, about 0.12% falls within the top ten clones.

The paper's findings and limits, for the study overall: The number of individuals in the TCR sequencing and HLA analysis was acknowledged as relatively small.

The CDR3 starts with the cysteine, ends with the phenylalanine, and has 15 residues. Left in the record is the CDR3 DNA by itself, 45 bases read in frame from the first base. The germline V gene (reference sequence) yields SEHNR for CDR1 and FQNEAQ for CDR2. V gives up 5 bases and J gives up 4 bases, and the segment between their germline ends measures 15 bases. In the case of this clonotype: Its antigen remains undetermined. One base away there is no much larger clone; base qualities are not given.

This sequence was found in a human donor with multiple sclerosis. Sequenced input: CD8+ T cells from PBMCs. The chain is encoded by TRBV7-9 joined to TRBJ2-1; no D gene call is confident. The nucleotide sequence is given as TGTGCCAGCAGCGAGACGTCCGTTACTTACAATGAGCAGTTCTTC. Translated, this is CASSETSVTYNEQFF.